These T cell receptor beta chains were read from a single sample in a study of blood T cell repertoires in COVID-19. Data came from immunoSEQ multiplex PCR; TCRdb stores just in-frame clones and leaves some out. The sample holds roughly 230,000 clones, 65% to 85% seen once. Material for sequencing was peripheral blood. These receptors were collected from a human donor in a cohort sampled during active COVID-19. Both conserved end residues are part of each CDR3. A D gene is named only where the DNA matches it firmly. The size entry is marked missing in some rows and otherwise reads once, few, many or a size class.

j_call d_call v_call clone_size cdr3_nt cdr3_aa
TRBJ2-7 - TRBV28 - TGTGCCAGCGGCCGCTCGACCTACGAGCAGTACTTC CASGRSTYEQYF
TRBJ2-1 - TRBV29-1 - TGCAGCGTTACACCCCGTTCCTACAATGAGCAGTTCTTC CSVTPRSYNEQFF
TRBJ1-5 - TRBV6-1 - TGTGCCAGCAGTGAACTTGGGACAAGAAGCAATCAGCCCCAGCATTTT CASSELGTRSNQPQHF
TRBJ1-6 TRBD1 TRBV28 - TGTGCCAGCAGTTTCCCGGCAGGGGGCTCCTATAATTCACCCCTCCACTTT CASSFPAGGSYNSPLHF
TRBJ2-5 - TRBV5-1 - TGCGCCAGCAGCTCCAGGGGGAGGCAAGAGACCCAGTACTTC CASSSRGRQETQYF
TRBJ1-1 TRBD1 TRBV7-9 - TGTGCCAGCAGCTTAGAGGGGACAGGGGACACTGAAGCTTTCTTT CASSLEGTGDTEAFF
TRBJ1-1 TRBD1 TRBV7-8 - TGTGCCAGCAGTCACGACAGGGGATTGTGGTCGGACACTGAAGCTTTCTTT CASSHDRGLWSDTEAFF
TRBJ2-5 TRBD1 TRBV6-5 - TGTGCCAGCGGACAGACAGGGGGCGAGACCCAGTACTTC CASGQTGGETQYF
TRBJ2-1 - TRBV9 - TGTGCCAGCAGCGTAAGGGGGACTAACAATGAGCAGTTCTTC CASSVRGTNNEQFF
TRBJ2-1 - TRBV28 - TGTGCCAGCAGTAACATGTACAATGAGCAGTTCTTC CASSNMYNEQFF
TRBJ1-1 - TRBV4-2 - TGTGCCAGCAGCTTTAGGGGGGGGGACACTGAAGCTTTCTTT CASSFRGGDTEAFF
TRBJ1-5 TRBD1 TRBV24-1 few TGTGCCACCAGTGATTCGGACCAGGGGGGCAATCAGCCCCAGCATTTT CATSDSDQGGNQPQHF
TRBJ1-1 - TRBV18 - TGTGCCAGCTCACCACGGACGGACATGAACACTGAAGCTTTCTTT CASSPRTDMNTEAFF
TRBJ2-5 - TRBV7-2 - TGTGCCAGCCCCGGGGGATCGGGGGAGACCCAGTACTTC CASPGGSGETQYF
TRBJ1-5 TRBD1 TRBV28 - TGTGCCAGCAGTCGACAAGAAGGCAACAGGGGGCGGCAGCCCCAGCATTTT CASSRQEGNRGRQPQHF
TRBJ2-1 TRBD2 TRBV2 few TGTGCCAGCAGACTAGCGGGAAACAATGAGCAGTTCTTC CASRLAGNNEQFF
TRBJ1-1 - TRBV14 - TGTGCCAGCAGCCCGAATGGGGGGGTGAACACTGAAGCTTTCTTT CASSPNGGVNTEAFF
TRBJ2-1 - TRBV29-1 - TGCAGCGGTATATTTGGGCATGAGCAGTTCTTC CSGIFGHEQFF
TRBJ2-5 TRBD1 TRBV20-1 - TGCAGTGCTAGTCCGACAGGGGATCAATATGAGACCCAGTACTTC CSASPTGDQYETQYF
TRBJ1-1 TRBD1 TRBV7-3 - TGTGCCAGCAGCGGGACAGCGAACACTGAAGCTTTCTTT CASSGTANTEAFF